A single sample is the source of the 30 T cell receptor beta chains below, sequenced in a study of CD8+CD57+ T cells in acquired aplastic anemia. The sequenced patients had an expansion of CD8+CD57+ cells seen by flow cytometry. Researchers used genomic DNA as the template to profile TCR beta VDJ and CDR3. Via MiXCR, TCRdb re-called the reads, giving one row per CDR3 protein. The sample lists roughly 280,000 distinct CDR3 sequences; 45% to 65% were seen once. Sequences were obtained from sorted CD4+, CD8+, or CD8+CD57+ T cells (not recorded which) from PBMCs. These receptors were collected from a human donor with aplastic anemia.

This clonotype was recorded many times. The V gene is TRBV6-2 or TRBV6-3, the J gene TRBJ2-7, with D possibly matching TRBD1 (6 bases). Germline CDR1 is MNHEY and CDR2 is SVGEGT. V gave up 6 bases and J gave up 0 bases, with 9 bases separating them. This CDR3 has 13 residues. CDR3 coding DNA: TGTGCCAGCAGGGGGGCACCCTCCTACGAGCAGTACTTC. Translating it yields CASRGAPSYEQYF.

This chain joins TRBV7-3 and TRBJ2-1; the D gene is possibly TRBD2 (5 bases). The CDR3 length is 15 residues. Per germline, CDR1 SGHTA and CDR2 FQGTGA. V lost 2 bases, J lost 4 bases, and 12 bases lay in between. The CDR3 nucleotides read TGTGCCAGCAGCTTATCCCAGCGGAGATACAATGAGCAGTTCTTC. Protein product: CASSLSQRRYNEQFF.

This clonotype was seen at least ten times. This chain uses TRBV5-1 with TRBJ2-3; D tentatively fits TRBD1 or TRBD2 (5 bases each). The CDR3 is 17 amino acids. The germline V gene has CDR1 SGHRS and CDR2 YFSETQ. Deletions cut 3 bases from V and 0 bases from J, with 17 bases between. CDR3 residues: CASSSPGPTPSTDTQYF. In DNA, the CDR3 is TGCGCCAGCAGCTCTCCGGGACCGACTCCTAGCACAGATACGCAGTATTTT.

V gene TRBV10-1 combines with J gene TRBJ2-7, with 9 nucleotides matching TRBD1. Trimming cost V 9 bases and J 3 bases; bases outside gene matches: 12. The germline V gene has CDR1 WNHNN and CDR2 SYGVQD (reference sequence). The CDR3 is 15 residues long. CDR3 DNA sequence: TGCGCCAGAGGTCTTACGGGGACAGGGTACTACGAGCAGTACTTC. Translating it yields CARGLTGTGYYEQYF.

The chain carries TRBV2 and TRBJ1-6, with D unclear. V was clipped by 7 bases and J by 9 bases, with 10 bases between them. There are 12 residues in the CDR3. The germline V gene has CDR1 SNHLY and CDR2 FYNNEI. The CDR3: CASTVGSSPLHF. Written as DNA, the CDR3 is TGTGCCAGCACTGTCGGGAGTTCACCCCTCCACTTT.

This clonotype was counted only a few times. The rearrangement links TRBV2 to TRBJ1-4, with D tentatively TRBD1 (5 bases). Germline CDR1 and CDR2: SNHLY and FYNNEI. The CDR3 spans 13 residues. The germline V and J ends were trimmed by 7 bases and 7 bases, with 13 bases remaining between them. CDR3 sequence (DNA): TGTGCCAGCAATGGGCAGGGCGGTGAAAAACTGTTTTTT. It encodes CASNGQGGEKLFF.

V and J are TRBV27 and TRBJ1-5; 8 positions match TRBD1. Germline V gene sequence: CDR1 MNHEY, CDR2 SMNVEV (reference sequence). V lost 6 bases to trimming and J lost 1 base; unmatched junction nucleotides: 5. The CDR3 covers 15 residues. The CDR3 region has the DNA TGTGCCAGCAGAGTTACAGGGGGAAGCAATCAGCCCCAGCATTTT. This gives the protein CASRVTGGSNQPQHF.

This clonotype appeared a single time. V gene TRBV7-9 combines with J gene TRBJ1-2, with 7 bases that match TRBD1. Germline trimming cut 6 bases from V and 5 bases from J; bases unmatched to any gene: 9. The germline V gene encodes CDR1 SEHNR and CDR2 FQNEAQ (reference sequence). The CDR3 is 14 residues long. CDR3 nucleotide sequence: TGTGCCAGCAGAAGGGGGGACAGAGCTTATGGCTACACCTTC. This sequence encodes CASRRGDRAYGYTF.

Remarks on this clonotype: One base away lies a much larger clone, so this may be a sequencing read error. The CDR3 carries no conserved terminal phenylalanine or tryptophan, so it likely arises from a read error. The chain carries TRBV6-4 and TRBJ2-1; D might be TRBD2 (5 bases). Germline values: CDR1 MRHNA, CDR2 SNTAGT. The CDR3 runs to 13 residues. V was clipped by 0 bases and J by 10 bases, with 10 bases between them. This chain's CDR3 is CASSDSGSGEQFL. Written as DNA, the CDR3 is TGTGCCAGCAGTGACTCGGGGAGCGGAGAGCAGTTCCTC.

Regarding this clonotype: Germline and junction disagree at one end, which may indicate a read error. The chain has TRBV10-1 and TRBJ2-1; 9 nucleotides agree with TRBD2. The end of the DNA aligns better with TRBJ2-7, so the J call may be wrong. This CDR3 has 16 amino acids. Germline-derived CDR1 and CDR2 are WNHNN and SYGVQD (reference sequence). CDR3 sequence reads: CAISGQDAGGPREQYF. The CDR3 DNA reads TGTGCCATCAGTGGTCAGGATGCGGGGGGGCCTCGCGAGCAGTACTTC.

V gene TRBV2 combines with J gene TRBJ1-6; D remains ambiguous. V was trimmed by 6 bases and J by 4 bases, leaving 13 bases between them. Germline CDR1 SNHLY, CDR2 FYNNEI. The length of the CDR3 is 15 residues. CDR3 DNA: TGTGCCAGCAGAGCCGTGGTTCTTTATAATTCACCCCTCCACTTT. Its translation: CASRAVVLYNSPLHF.

V usage is TRBV7-7 and J usage is TRBJ2-5; 11 bases line up with TRBD2. The germline V gene encodes CDR1 SSHAT and CDR2 FNYEAQ (reference sequence). Trimming at V came to 5 bases and at J to 5 bases, leaving 4 bases not matched to a gene. There are 14 residues in the CDR3. The CDR3, as DNA: TGTGCCAGCAGCCAGTCTAGCGGGAGGGAGACCCAGTACTTC. As protein: CASSQSSGRETQYF.

This clonotype was counted a single time. This chain connects TRBV3-1 to TRBJ2-5, with a weak D call TRBD2 (5 bases). The CDR3 covers 15 residues. With 0 bases removed from V and 2 bases from J, the gap between germline ends came to 10 bases. Germline CDR1 LGHDT, CDR2 YNNKEL (reference sequence). The CDR3 DNA follows: TGTGCCAGCAGCCAAGATCCCCAGCGGCAAGAGACCCAGTACTTC. Amino acid sequence: CASSQDPQRQETQYF.

The genes are TRBV11-2 and TRBJ1-5, with TRBD1 identical over 7 bases. V was clipped by 7 bases and J by 9 bases; unmatched bases: 9. Germline loops: CDR1 SGHAT, CDR2 FQNNGV. The CDR3 runs 13 residues. CDR3 in DNA: TGTGCCAGCACCAGGGGGGTTCAGAGGCCCCAGCATTTT. It is translated as CASTRGVQRPQHF.

This clonotype was counted at least ten times. V is TRBV15 and J is TRBJ2-7, with 8 bases lining up with TRBD2. The CDR3 extends over 15 amino acids. The J segment lost 1 base and the V segment lost 0 bases, leaving 2 bases of the junction unmatched. Germline lookup yields CDR1 LNHNV and CDR2 YYDKDF (reference sequence). The CDR3 region is CATSREGLASYEQYF. The DNA for the CDR3 is TGTGCCACCAGCAGAGAAGGACTAGCTTCCTACGAGCAGTACTTC.

In its sample, this clonotype was seen many times. The chain employs TRBV5-6 and TRBJ1-1; unclear D gene. Trimming removed 4 bases at V and 1 base at J, with 14 bases between. The CDR3 loop spans 15 amino acids. Germline V gene lookup returns CDR1 SGHDT and CDR2 YYEEEE. The CDR3 DNA reads as TGTGCCAGCAGCGATTCGCCTCGGCGGAACACTGAAGCTTTCTTT. This codes for CASSDSPRRNTEAFF.

The genes are TRBV19 and TRBJ2-1; weak D call: TRBD1 (5 bases). Trimming took 7 bases from V and 7 from J, leaving 17 bases between them. Germline assignment: CDR1 LNHDA and CDR2 SQIVND (reference sequence). The CDR3 has 14 residues. CDR3 sequence (DNA): TGTGCCAGTACCAGGCAGGGCCTGTATAATGAGCAGTTCTTC. This gives the protein CASTRQGLYNEQFF.

This rearrangement joins TRBV12-3 or TRBV12-4 to TRBJ2-1; TRBD1 matches 7 bases. This CDR3 is built from 15 residues. Unmatched junction bases numbered 7, after V lost 6 bases and J lost 2 bases. The CDR3 is CASSLGQEAYNEQFF. For the CDR3, the DNA is TGTGCCAGCAGCCTCGGACAGGAGGCCTACAATGAGCAGTTCTTC.

V and J are TRBV20-1 and TRBJ2-1, with 11 bases lining up with TRBD2. This CDR3 contains 14 residues. Germline trimming cut 7 bases from V and 5 bases from J; bases unmatched to any gene: 7. Germline V gene sequence: CDR1 DFQATT, CDR2 SNEGSKA (reference sequence). The CDR3 sequence is CSDHGTSGNNEQFF. The CDR3 DNA reads as TGCAGTGACCACGGGACTAGCGGTAACAATGAGCAGTTCTTC.

The chain is built from TRBV10-3 and TRBJ2-2, with TRBD1 matching 9 bases. The CDR3 runs 17 residues. V lost 6 bases, J lost 5 bases, and 13 bases stayed unmatched. Germline CDR1 ENHRY, CDR2 SYGVKD. In DNA, the CDR3 is TGTGCCATCAGCTCCGGGACAGGGATAGGGGGAACCGGGGAGCTGTTTTTT. Its protein product is CAISSGTGIGGTGELFF.

Comment on this clonotype: Compared with germline, one end of the junction differs, possibly owing to a read error. The chain employs TRBV2 and TRBJ1-6; D unresolved. Germline CDR1 SNHLY, CDR2 FYNNEI. The CDR3 totals 14 residues. CDR3 in amino acids: CASSWNSYNSPLHF. CDR3 sequence (DNA): TGTGCCAGCAGTTGGAACTCCTATAATTCGCCCCTCCACTTT.

This sequence joins TRBV5-1 and TRBJ2-7; a weak D match, TRBD1 (6 bases). Germline V gives CDR1 SGHRS, CDR2 YFSETQ. The ends were cut back, 4 bases at V and 2 bases at J, with 13 bases in the middle. The CDR3 covers 14 residues. The CDR3 sequence: CASSPGQETYEQYF. DNA of the CDR3: TGCGCCAGCAGCCCGGGACAAGAAACCTACGAGCAGTACTTC.

Many counts were recorded for this clonotype. The rearrangement uses TRBV11-3 and TRBJ2-5; D possibly uses TRBD1 or TRBD2 (6 bases each). Germline assignment: CDR1 SGHNT and CDR2 YENEEA. This CDR3 is built from 15 residues. V dropped 2 bases and J dropped 5 bases, with 15 bases sitting between them. The CDR3 spells CASSLKGGAAETQYF. The CDR3 DNA follows: TGTGCCAGCAGCTTAAAGGGGGGAGCGGCGGAGACCCAGTACTTC.

The J gene is TRBJ1-2, the V gene TRBV9, with a weak D call TRBD1 (6 bases). The V gene lost 0 bases and the J gene lost 7 bases, with 16 bases spanning the gap. The CDR3 length is 15 residues. Germline V lookup: CDR1 SGDLS, CDR2 YYNGEE. CDR3 protein: CASSVAVWEGGGYTF. CDR3 DNA: TGTGCCAGCAGCGTAGCGGTATGGGAAGGGGGTGGCTACACCTTC.

The V call is TRBV2, the J call TRBJ2-2; tentative D call: TRBD2 (5 bases). The germline V gene encodes CDR1 SNHLY and CDR2 FYNNEI. The CDR3 is 14 amino acids. The V gene lost 3 bases and the J gene lost 4 bases, with 9 bases spanning the gap. CDR3 amino acids: CASSEWGVTGELFF. CDR3 bases: TGTGCCAGCAGTGAGTGGGGAGTCACCGGGGAGCTGTTTTTT.

The V and J genes are TRBV20-1 and TRBJ2-7, with TRBD2 matching 12 bases. Germline V lookup: CDR1 DFQATT, CDR2 SNEGSKA (reference sequence). V lost 0 bases to trimming and J lost 4 bases; unmatched junction nucleotides: 4. The CDR3 runs to 15 residues. This chain's CDR3 is CSARDRTSGIYEQYF. In DNA form, the CDR3 reads TGCAGTGCTAGAGATAGGACTAGCGGGATATACGAGCAGTACTTC.

This clonotype was seen repeatedly, ten times or more. The chain joins TRBV7-2 to TRBJ1-2; D might be TRBD1 (6 bases). The CDR3 consists of 14 residues. Germline-derived CDR1 and CDR2 are SGHTA and FQGNSA. V was cut by 2 bases and J by 6 bases, with 13 bases left in between. In DNA, the CDR3 is TGTGCCAGCAGCTTATTTGGGGGGGCTGATGGCTACACCTTC. Translating gives CASSLFGGADGYTF. Supplemented by reference TRBV7-2 and TRBJ1-2, the full variable domain reads GAGVSQSPSNKVTEKGKDVELRCDPISGHTALYWYRQSLGQGLEFLIYFQGNSAPDKSGLPSDRFSAERTGGSVSTLTIQRTQQEDSAVYLCASSLFGGADGYTFGSGTRLTVV.

The chain combines TRBV20-1 with TRBJ1-2; a possible D gene is TRBD1 (5 bases). The CDR3 consists of 14 residues. V lost 0 bases and J 8 bases, leaving 16 bases between the germline ends. Germline loops: CDR1 DFQATT, CDR2 SNEGSKA (reference sequence). The CDR3 DNA follows: TGCAGTGCTAGAGATCCGGGGACGGGGGGAGGCTACACCTTC. Encoded protein: CSARDPGTGGGYTF.

The sample holds many counts of this clonotype. The V gene is TRBV10-3, the J gene TRBJ1-1; D unresolved. The germline V and J ends were trimmed by 2 bases and 2 bases, with 0 bases remaining between them. Germline V CDR1 and CDR2: ENHRY, SYGVKD. The CDR3 consists of 11 residues. The DNA for the CDR3 is TGTGCCATCAGTGAGAACACTGAAGCTTTCTTT. This gives the protein CAISENTEAFF.

This clonotype was observed at least ten times. The rearrangement uses TRBV6-1 and TRBJ2-1; tentatively, D is TRBD2 (6 bases). The CDR3 covers 16 residues. V gave up 2 bases and J gave up 2 bases, with 13 bases separating them. Looked up from germline, CDR1 is MNHNS and CDR2 is SASEGT. The CDR3 DNA follows: TGTGCCAGCAGTGAAAGAGGTGGGGGGACCTACAATGAGCAGTTCTTC. This codes for CASSERGGGTYNEQFF.